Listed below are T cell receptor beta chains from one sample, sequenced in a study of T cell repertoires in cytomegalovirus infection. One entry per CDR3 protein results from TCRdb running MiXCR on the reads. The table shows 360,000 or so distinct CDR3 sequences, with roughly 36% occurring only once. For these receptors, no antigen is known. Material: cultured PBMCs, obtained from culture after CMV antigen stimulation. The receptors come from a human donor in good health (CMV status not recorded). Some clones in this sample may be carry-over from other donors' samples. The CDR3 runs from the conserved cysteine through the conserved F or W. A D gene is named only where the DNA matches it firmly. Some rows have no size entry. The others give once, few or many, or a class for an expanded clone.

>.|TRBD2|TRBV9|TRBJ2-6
CASKHPGLAGEAGANVLTF
TGTGCCAGCAAACACCCGGGACTAGCGGGAGAGGCTGGGGCCAACGTCCTGACTTTC
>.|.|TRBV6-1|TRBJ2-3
CASAAVSVGWDTQYF
TGTGCCAGCGCCGCAGTCTCCGTCGGGTGGGATACGCAGTATTTT
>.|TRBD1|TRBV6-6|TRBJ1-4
CASSYSGTATEKLFF
TGTGCCAGCAGTTACTCCGGGACAGCCACGGAAAAACTGTTTTTT
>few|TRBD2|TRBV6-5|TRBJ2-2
CASSYSTLAGVTGELFF
TGTGCCAGCAGTTACTCGACACTAGCGGGAGTTACGGGGGAGCTGTTTTTT
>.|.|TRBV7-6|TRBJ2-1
CASSLVPGLLDEQFF
TGTGCCAGCAGCTTGGTTCCGGGACTCTTGGATGAGCAGTTCTTC
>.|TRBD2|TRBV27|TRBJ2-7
CASSWTSGSEQYF
TGTGCCAGCAGTTGGACTAGCGGGAGCGAGCAGTACTTC
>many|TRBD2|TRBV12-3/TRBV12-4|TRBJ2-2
CASSPRGGRAPGELFF
TGTGCCAGCAGTCCAAGGGGCGGGAGGGCCCCCGGGGAGCTGTTTTTT
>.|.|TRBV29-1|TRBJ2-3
CSVERVADTQYF
TGCAGCGTTGAGAGGGTGGCAGATACGCAGTATTTT
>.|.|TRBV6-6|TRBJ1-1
CASTPQGNTEAFF
TGTGCCAGCACTCCACAGGGGAACACTGAAGCTTTCTTT
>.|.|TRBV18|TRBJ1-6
CASARGDRLNLALHF
TGTGCCAGCGCCCGGGGGGACCGCCTTAATTTGGCCCTCCACTTT
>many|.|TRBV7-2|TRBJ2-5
CASSGYGRETQYF
TGTGCCAGCAGCGGGTATGGGCGAGAGACCCAGTACTTC
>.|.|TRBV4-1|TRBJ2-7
CASSQEGLAFYEQYF
TGCGCCAGCAGCCAAGAAGGGCTAGCGTTCTACGAGCAGTACTTC
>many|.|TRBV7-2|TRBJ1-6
CASSWQVLNSPLHF
TGTGCCAGCAGCTGGCAGGTCCTCAATTCACCCCTCCACTTT
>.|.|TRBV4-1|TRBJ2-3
CASSPTYTDTQYF
TGCGCCAGCAGCCCAACATACACAGATACGCAGTATTTT
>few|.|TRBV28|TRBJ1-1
CASSSDMNTEAFF
TGTGCCAGCAGTTCGGATATGAACACTGAAGCTTTCTTT
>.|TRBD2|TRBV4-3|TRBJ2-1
CASSQGLTSAGNEQFF
TGCGCCAGCAGCCAAGGACTGACTAGCGCCGGCAATGAGCAGTTCTTC
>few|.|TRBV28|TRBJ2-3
CASRQLGTDTQYF
TGTGCCAGCCGTCAGCTAGGCACAGATACGCAGTATTTT
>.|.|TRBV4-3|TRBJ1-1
CASSQARYVNTEAFF
TGCGCCAGCAGCCAAGCCCGTTATGTGAACACTGAAGCTTTCTTT
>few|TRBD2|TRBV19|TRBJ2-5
CASSMVLAGGLRETQYF
TGTGCCAGTAGTATGGTGCTAGCGGGAGGACTTCGAGAGACCCAGTACTTC
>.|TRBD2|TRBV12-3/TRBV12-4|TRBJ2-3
CASTLVLAGFRPGGTDTQYF
TGTGCCAGCACCCTCGTCCTAGCGGGATTCCGCCCCGGCGGTACAGATACGCAGTATTTT
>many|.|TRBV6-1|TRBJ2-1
CASSRWGTGFGLAVYNEQFF
TGTGCCAGCAGTCGATGGGGGACAGGGTTTGGACTAGCGGTCTACAATGAGCAGTTCTTC
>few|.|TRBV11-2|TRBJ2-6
CASSFNPSVLSSGANVLTF
TGTGCCAGCAGCTTTAATCCTAGCGTTCTAAGCTCTGGGGCCAACGTCCTGACTTTC